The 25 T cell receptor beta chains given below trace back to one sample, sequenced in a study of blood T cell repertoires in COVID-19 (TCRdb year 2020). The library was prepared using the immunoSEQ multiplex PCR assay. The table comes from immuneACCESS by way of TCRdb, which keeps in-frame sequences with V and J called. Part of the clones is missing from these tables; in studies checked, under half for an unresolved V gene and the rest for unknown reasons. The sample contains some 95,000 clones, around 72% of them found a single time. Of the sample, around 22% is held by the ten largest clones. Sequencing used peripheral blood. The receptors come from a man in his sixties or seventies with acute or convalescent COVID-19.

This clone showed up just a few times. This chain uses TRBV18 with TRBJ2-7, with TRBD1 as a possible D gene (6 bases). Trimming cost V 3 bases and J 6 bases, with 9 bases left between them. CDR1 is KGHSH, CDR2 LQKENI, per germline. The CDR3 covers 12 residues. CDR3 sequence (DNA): TGTGCCAGCTCACCGGGCAGGGGCGAGCAGTACTTC. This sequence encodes CASSPGRGEQYF.

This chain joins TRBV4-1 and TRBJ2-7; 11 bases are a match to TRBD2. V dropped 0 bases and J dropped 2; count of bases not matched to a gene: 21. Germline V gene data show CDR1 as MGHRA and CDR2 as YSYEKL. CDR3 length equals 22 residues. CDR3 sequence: CASSQDCVGCASGRFRPYEQYF. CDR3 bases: TGCGCCAGCAGCCAAGATTGCGTAGGATGCGCTAGCGGGAGGTTTCGCCCCTACGAGCAGTACTTC.

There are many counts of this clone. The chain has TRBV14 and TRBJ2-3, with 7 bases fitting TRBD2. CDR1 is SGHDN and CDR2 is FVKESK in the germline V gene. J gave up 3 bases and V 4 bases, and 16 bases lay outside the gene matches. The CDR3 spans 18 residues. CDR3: CASSPRTGAGVRTDTQYF. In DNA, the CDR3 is TGTGCCAGCAGCCCCCGTACCGGGGCGGGAGTGAGGACAGATACGCAGTATTTT.

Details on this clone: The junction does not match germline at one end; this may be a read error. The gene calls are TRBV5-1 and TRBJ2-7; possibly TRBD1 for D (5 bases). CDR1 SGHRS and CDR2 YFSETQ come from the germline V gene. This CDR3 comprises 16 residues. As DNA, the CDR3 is TGCGCCAGCGGCTTGGCGGCTGTGGGGCCAGGCTACGAGCAGTACTTC. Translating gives CASGLAAVGPGYEQYF. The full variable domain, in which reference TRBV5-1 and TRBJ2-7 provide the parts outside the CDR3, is KAGVTQTPRYLIKTRGQQVTLSCSPISGHRSVSWYQQTPGQGLQFLFEYFSETQRNKGNFPGRFSGRQFSNSRSEMNVSTLELGDSALYLCASGLAAVGPGYEQYFGPGTRLTVT.

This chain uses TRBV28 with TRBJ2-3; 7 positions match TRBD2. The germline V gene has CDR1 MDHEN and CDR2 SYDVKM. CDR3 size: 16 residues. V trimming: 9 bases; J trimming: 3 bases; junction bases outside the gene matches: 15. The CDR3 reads CASSSIRREGTDTQYF. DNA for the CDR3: TGTGCCAGTTCTTCTATCCGCAGGGAGGGAACAGATACGCAGTATTTT.

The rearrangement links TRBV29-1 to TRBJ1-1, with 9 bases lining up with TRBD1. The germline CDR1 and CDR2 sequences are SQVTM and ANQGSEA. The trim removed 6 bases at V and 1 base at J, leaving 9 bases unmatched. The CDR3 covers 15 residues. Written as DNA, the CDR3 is TGCAGCGTGACGGGACAGGGCGGATCGAACACTGAAGCTTTCTTT. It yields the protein CSVTGQGGSNTEAFF.

The CDR3 loop is CASSLGGQNYGYTF. As DNA, the CDR3 is TGTGCCAGCAGCTTAGGTGGACAGAACTATGGCTACACCTTC. V and J are TRBV7-6 and TRBJ1-2; perhaps TRBD1 as D (6 bases). Germline V CDR1 and CDR2: SGHVS, FNYEAQ. There are 14 residues in the CDR3. V was cut by 1 base and J by 2 bases, with 8 bases left in between. Full variable domain (missing parts from reference TRBV7-6 and TRBJ1-2): GAGVSQSPRYKVTKRGQDVALRCDPISGHVSLYWYRQALGQGPEFLTYFNYEAQQDKSGLPNDRFSAERPEGSISTLTIQRTEQRDSAMYRCASSLGGQNYGYTFGSGTRLTVV.

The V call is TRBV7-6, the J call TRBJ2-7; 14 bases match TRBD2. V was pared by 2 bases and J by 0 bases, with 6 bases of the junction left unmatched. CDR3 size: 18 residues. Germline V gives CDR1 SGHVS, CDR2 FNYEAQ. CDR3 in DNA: TGTGCCAGCAGCTTAAAGGGACTAGCGGGAGCTCTCTCCTACGAGCAGTACTTC. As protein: CASSLKGLAGALSYEQYF.

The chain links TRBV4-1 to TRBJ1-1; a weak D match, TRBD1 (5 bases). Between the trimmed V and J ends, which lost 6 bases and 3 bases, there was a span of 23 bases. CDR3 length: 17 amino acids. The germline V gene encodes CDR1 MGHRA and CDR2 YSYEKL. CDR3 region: CASRAGRGVVKDTEAFF. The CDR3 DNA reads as TGCGCCAGCAGGGCCGGGAGGGGAGTTGTAAAGGACACTGAAGCTTTCTTT.

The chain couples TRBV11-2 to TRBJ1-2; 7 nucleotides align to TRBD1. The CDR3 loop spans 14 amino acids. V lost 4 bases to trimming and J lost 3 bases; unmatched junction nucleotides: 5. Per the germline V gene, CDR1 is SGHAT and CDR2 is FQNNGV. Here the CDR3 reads CASSWGTGDYGYTF. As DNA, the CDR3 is TGTGCCAGCAGCTGGGGAACAGGGGACTATGGCTACACCTTC.

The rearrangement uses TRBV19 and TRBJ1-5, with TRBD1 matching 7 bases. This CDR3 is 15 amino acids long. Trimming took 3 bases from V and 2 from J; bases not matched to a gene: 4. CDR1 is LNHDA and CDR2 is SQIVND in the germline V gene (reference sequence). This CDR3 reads CASSIGRGGNQPQHF. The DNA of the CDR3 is TGTGCCAGTAGTATCGGCAGGGGGGGCAATCAGCCCCAGCATTTT.

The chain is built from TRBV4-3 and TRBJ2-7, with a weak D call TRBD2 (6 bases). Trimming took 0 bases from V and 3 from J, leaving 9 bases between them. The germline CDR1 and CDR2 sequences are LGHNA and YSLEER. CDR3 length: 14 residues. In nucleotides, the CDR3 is TGCGCCAGCAGCCAAGATCAGCGGGTCTACGAGCAGTACTTC. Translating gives CASSQDQRVYEQYF.

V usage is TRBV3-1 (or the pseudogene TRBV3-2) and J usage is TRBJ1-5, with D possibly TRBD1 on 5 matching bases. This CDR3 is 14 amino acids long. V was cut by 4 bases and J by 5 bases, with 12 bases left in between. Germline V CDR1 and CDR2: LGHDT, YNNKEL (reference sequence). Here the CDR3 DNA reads TGTGCCAGCAGCCTGGGGACGGGAGATCAGCCCCAGCATTTT. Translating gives CASSLGTGDQPQHF.

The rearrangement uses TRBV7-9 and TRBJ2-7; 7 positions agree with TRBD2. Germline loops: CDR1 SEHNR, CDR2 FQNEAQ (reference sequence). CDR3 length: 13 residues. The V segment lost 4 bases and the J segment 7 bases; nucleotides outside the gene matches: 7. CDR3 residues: CASSSQRGGEQYF. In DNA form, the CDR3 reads TGTGCCAGCAGCTCCCAGCGGGGCGGGGAGCAGTACTTC.

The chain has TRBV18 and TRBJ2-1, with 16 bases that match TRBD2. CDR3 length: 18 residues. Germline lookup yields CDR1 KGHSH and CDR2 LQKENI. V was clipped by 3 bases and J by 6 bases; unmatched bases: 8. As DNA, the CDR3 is TGTGCCAGCTCACCGGGACTAGCGGGAGGGGCCGGCCCCAATGAGCAGTTCTTC. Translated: CASSPGLAGGAGPNEQFF.

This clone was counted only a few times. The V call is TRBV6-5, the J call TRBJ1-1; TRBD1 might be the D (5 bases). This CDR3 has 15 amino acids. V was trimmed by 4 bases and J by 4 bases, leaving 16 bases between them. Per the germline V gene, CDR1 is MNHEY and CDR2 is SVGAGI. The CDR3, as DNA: TGTGCCAGCAGTTGGACCCCGTGGGGCGGCACTGAAGCTTTCTTT. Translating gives CASSWTPWGGTEAFF.

This CDR3 is CASSATGTSVYEQYF. In DNA form, the CDR3 reads TGTGCCAGCAGCGCCACCGGGACTAGCGTCTACGAGCAGTACTTC. The chain carries TRBV28 and TRBJ2-7; 10 bases map to TRBD2. The length of the CDR3 is 15 residues. The junction had 8 bases not matched to a gene; V was cut back by 6 bases and J by 3 bases. Germline assignment: CDR1 MDHEN and CDR2 SYDVKM.

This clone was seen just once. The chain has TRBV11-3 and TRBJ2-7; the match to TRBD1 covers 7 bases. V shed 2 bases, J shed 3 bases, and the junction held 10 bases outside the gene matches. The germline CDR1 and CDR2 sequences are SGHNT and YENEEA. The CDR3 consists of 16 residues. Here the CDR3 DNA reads TGTGCCAGCAGCTTAAGGTTGACAGGGTCTAGCTACGAGCAGTACTTC. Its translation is CASSLRLTGSSYEQYF.

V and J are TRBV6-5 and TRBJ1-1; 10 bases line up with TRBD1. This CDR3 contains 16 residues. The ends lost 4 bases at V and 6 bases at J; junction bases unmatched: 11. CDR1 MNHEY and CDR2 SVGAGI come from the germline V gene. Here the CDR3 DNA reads TGTGCCAGCAGTTTCGGGACAGGGGTGGTAGAGGCTGAAGCTTTCTTT. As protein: CASSFGTGVVEAEAFF.

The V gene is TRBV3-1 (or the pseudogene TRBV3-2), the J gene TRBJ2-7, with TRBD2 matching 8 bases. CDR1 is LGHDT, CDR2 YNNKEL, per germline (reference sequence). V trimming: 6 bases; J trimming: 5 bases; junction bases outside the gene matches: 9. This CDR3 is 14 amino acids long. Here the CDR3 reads CASSSRGGGDEQYF. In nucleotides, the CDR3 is TGTGCCAGCAGTTCCCGGGGGGGAGGCGACGAGCAGTACTTC.

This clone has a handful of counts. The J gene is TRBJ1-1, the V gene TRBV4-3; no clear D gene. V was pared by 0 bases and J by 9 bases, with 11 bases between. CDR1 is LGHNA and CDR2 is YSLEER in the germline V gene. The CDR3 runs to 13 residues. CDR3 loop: CASSQDRQSKAFF. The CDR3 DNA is TGCGCCAGCAGCCAAGATCGTCAGTCAAAAGCTTTCTTT.

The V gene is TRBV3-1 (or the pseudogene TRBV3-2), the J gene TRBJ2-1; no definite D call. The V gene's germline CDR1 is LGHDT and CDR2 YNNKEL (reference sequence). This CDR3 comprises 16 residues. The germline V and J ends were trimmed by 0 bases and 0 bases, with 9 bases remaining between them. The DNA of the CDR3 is TGTGCCAGCAGCCAAGAGATGATTAGCTCCTACAATGAGCAGTTCTTC. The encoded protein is CASSQEMISSYNEQFF.

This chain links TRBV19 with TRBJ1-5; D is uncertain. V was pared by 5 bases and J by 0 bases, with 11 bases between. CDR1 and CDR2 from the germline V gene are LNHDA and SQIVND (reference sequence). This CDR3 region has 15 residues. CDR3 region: CASSPDTVSNQPQHF. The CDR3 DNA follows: TGTGCCAGTAGTCCCGACACCGTTAGCAATCAGCCCCAGCATTTT.

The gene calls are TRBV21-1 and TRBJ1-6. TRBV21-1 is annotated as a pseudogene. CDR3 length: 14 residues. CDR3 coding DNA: TGTGCCAGGGGCGGGGTTCCTCGCAATTCACCCCTCCACTTT. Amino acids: CARGGVPRNSPLHF.

CDR3 sequence: CASGTGDLSDTQYF. CDR3 DNA sequence: TGTGCCAGCGGGACAGGGGATTTGTCAGATACGCAGTATTTT. The V and J genes are TRBV6-5 and TRBJ2-3, with 10 bases lining up with TRBD1. Germline V CDR1 and CDR2: MNHEY, SVGAGI. The ends lost 8 bases at V and 4 bases at J; junction bases unmatched: 6. The CDR3 loop spans 14 amino acids.